Listed here are 23 T cell receptor beta chains from one sample, sequenced in a study of shared clonotypes between healthy human individuals. Profiled with immunoSEQ multiplex PCR; TCRdb holds only in-frame clones, not every one. The sample shows more than 550,000 clones, 72% of them seen only once. Sequencing was done on a sample of memory CD4+ T cells sorted from blood. Subset: CD45RA-negative fraction. These receptor sequences come from a woman aged 25 to 39 in good health.

CDR3 nucleotides: TGCGCCAGCAGCCCCGGACAGGGAAGTCTTGAAAAACTGTTTTTT. Amino acids: CASSPGQGSLEKLFF. The chain recombines TRBV5-1 with TRBJ1-4; 8 nucleotides line up with TRBD1. This CDR3 region has 15 residues. Germline V CDR1 and CDR2: SGHRS, YFSETQ. V gave up 4 bases and J gave up 7 bases; unmatched junction bases: 9.

The chain employs TRBV11-1 and TRBJ1-3; unclear D gene. The CDR3 runs 16 residues. The germline gives CDR1 SGHAT, CDR2 FQDESV (reference sequence). V shed 1 base and J shed 7 bases, with 17 bases lying between them. Here the CDR3 DNA reads TGTGCCAGCAGCTTAGGAAGTCGGTCCCATCGGAACACCATATATTTT. Its protein is CASSLGSRSHRNTIYF. The whole variable domain, remainder taken from reference TRBV11-1 and TRBJ1-3, is EAEVAQSPRYKITEKSQAVAFWCDPISGHATLYWYRQILGQGPELLVQFQDESVVDDSQLPKDRFSAERLKGVDSTLKIQPAELGDSAMYLCASSLGSRSHRNTIYFGEGSWLTVV.

This clone was seen only a few times. The V gene is TRBV5-1, the J gene TRBJ1-2; D gene ambiguous. This CDR3 spans 15 amino acids. V dropped 3 bases and J dropped 0 bases, with 12 bases sitting between them. Germline assignment: CDR1 SGHRS and CDR2 YFSETQ. Here the CDR3 reads CASSSGGSANYGYTF. As DNA, the CDR3 is TGCGCCAGCAGCTCGGGCGGCTCCGCTAACTATGGCTACACCTTC.

This clone was picked up a small number of times. The chain combines TRBV2 with TRBJ1-2; 8 bases map to TRBD1. With 7 bases clipped from V and 6 bases from J, the junction kept 7 bases outside the gene matches. The CDR3 has 13 amino acids. Germline V CDR1 and CDR2: SNHLY, FYNNEI. In nucleotides, the CDR3 is TGTGCCAGCACCATAGACAGGGGCCATGGCTACACCTTC. Its protein is CASTIDRGHGYTF.

This rearrangement joins TRBV7-3 to TRBJ2-5, with 11 bases that match TRBD2. Germline assignment: CDR1 SGHTA and CDR2 FQGTGA. CDR3 size: 15 residues. J lost 1 base, V lost 5 bases, and 3 bases had no gene match. The CDR3 DNA follows: TGTGCCAGCAGCCCGACTAGCGGGGTCCAAGAGACCCAGTACTTC. Its translation: CASSPTSGVQETQYF.

This chain joins TRBV5-1 and TRBJ2-6; D is possibly TRBD1 (6 bases). Per germline, CDR1 SGHRS and CDR2 YFSETQ. The CDR3 sequence is 17 residues long. The germline V and J ends were trimmed by 3 bases and 0 bases, with 13 bases remaining between them. CDR3 nucleotides: TGCGCCAGCAGCTGGGGACATCACTTCTCTGGGGCCAACGTCCTGACTTTC. Its translation: CASSWGHHFSGANVLTF.

The rearrangement uses TRBV10-2 and TRBJ2-2; weak D call: TRBD1 (6 bases). V dropped 5 bases and J dropped 5 bases, with 12 bases sitting between them. CDR3 length: 14 residues. CDR1 and CDR2 from the germline V gene are WSHSY and SAAADI. CDR3 sequence (DNA): TGCGCCAGCAGTATTCAGGGGAGAACCGGGGAGCTGTTTTTT. It is translated as CASSIQGRTGELFF.

J is TRBJ2-2 and V is TRBV6-5, with 7 bases aligning to TRBD1. This CDR3 has 14 residues. The junction had 5 bases not matched to a gene; V was cut back by 5 bases and J by 5 bases. Germline loops: CDR1 MNHEY, CDR2 SVGAGI. This chain's CDR3 is CASSKGAMTGELFF. The CDR3 coding sequence is TGTGCCAGCAGTAAGGGGGCTATGACCGGGGAGCTGTTTTTT.

This sequence joins TRBV27 and TRBJ2-7; TRBD2 agrees at 9 bases. The CDR3 has 13 amino acids. V shed 5 bases and J 6 bases; nucleotides not matched to a gene: 5. Germline CDR1 reads MNHEY; CDR2 reads SMNVEV (reference sequence). The CDR3 DNA follows: TGTGCCAGCAGTCATAGCGGGAGTGGCGAGCAGTACTTC. It specifies CASSHSGSGEQYF.

The chain joins TRBV11-3 to TRBJ2-2; either TRBD1 or TRBD2 may supply D (5 bases each). The CDR3 is 16 residues long. V was cut by 1 base and J by 6 bases, with 15 bases left in between. Germline-derived CDR1 and CDR2 are SGHNT and YENEEA. The CDR3 nucleotides read TGTGCCAGCAGCTTAGGGGGCAGGGCAGCGGCCGGGGAGCTGTTTTTT. Translated, it gives CASSLGGRAAAGELFF. Full variable domain (missing parts from reference TRBV11-3 and TRBJ2-2): EAGVVQSPRYKIIEKKQPVAFWCNPISGHNTLYWYLQNLGQGPELLIRYENEEAVDDSQLPKDRFSAERLKGVDSTLKIQPAELGDSAVYLCASSLGGRAAAGELFFGEGSRLTVL.

This clone was counted a single time. The V and J genes are TRBV11-3 and TRBJ2-3, with no clear D. V was trimmed by 0 bases and J by 4 bases, leaving 8 bases between them. This CDR3 has 14 residues. Germline CDR1 reads SGHNT; CDR2 reads YENEEA. The CDR3 DNA sequence: TGTGCCAGCAGCTTAGACTCACAATCAGATACGCAGTATTTT. Translating gives CASSLDSQSDTQYF. Variable domain in full (rest from reference TRBV11-3 and TRBJ2-3): EAGVVQSPRYKIIEKKQPVAFWCNPISGHNTLYWYLQNLGQGPELLIRYENEEAVDDSQLPKDRFSAERLKGVDSTLKIQPAELGDSAVYLCASSLDSQSDTQYFGPGTRLTVL.

This clone appeared a few times. This chain uses TRBV5-4 with TRBJ2-1, with 7 nucleotides matching TRBD1. The V gene's germline CDR1 is SGHNT and CDR2 YYREEE (reference sequence). Trimming took 4 bases from V and 0 from J; bases not matched to a gene: 4. The CDR3 length is 15 residues. The CDR3 protein is CASSADRASYNEQFF. The CDR3 DNA is TGTGCCAGCAGCGCCGACAGGGCCTCCTACAATGAGCAGTTCTTC. Looking up the rest from reference TRBV5-4 and TRBJ2-1 gives the full variable domain: ETGVTQSPTHLIKTRGQQVTLRCSSQSGHNTVSWYQQALGQGPQFIFQYYREEENGRGNFPPRFSGLQFPNYSSELNVNALELDDSALYLCASSADRASYNEQFFGPGTRLTVL.

The gene calls are TRBV13 and TRBJ2-7; TRBD2 agrees at 12 bases. The germline V gene encodes CDR1 PRHDT and CDR2 FYEKMQ (reference sequence). The V gene end was trimmed by 11 bases and the J gene end by 6 bases; junction bases not matched to a gene: 8. The CDR3 covers 13 residues. CDR3: CAASLAGGGEQYF. In DNA, the CDR3 is TGTGCCGCCTCACTAGCGGGAGGAGGCGAGCAGTACTTC.

V and J are TRBV28 and TRBJ1-5, with 8 nucleotides matching TRBD1. The trim removed 8 bases at V and 6 bases at J, leaving 3 bases unmatched. In germline, CDR1 is MDHEN, CDR2 SYDVKM. This CDR3 is 12 amino acids long. The DNA of the CDR3 is TGTGCCAGCCAGGGGGCTTCTCAGCCCCAGCATTTT. Translation: CASQGASQPQHF.

This chain uses TRBV5-1 with TRBJ1-5; D possibly corresponds to TRBD1 (5 bases). In germline, CDR1 is SGHRS, CDR2 YFSETQ. CDR3 length: 18 residues. The germline V and J ends were trimmed by 6 bases and 1 base, with 23 bases remaining between them. DNA for the CDR3: TGCGCCAGCACGGGGCCGGGGGACGGTGTTGGGAGCAATCAGCCCCAGCATTTT. Its translation: CASTGPGDGVGSNQPQHF.

V and J are TRBV28 and TRBJ1-3, with D possibly being TRBD1 (6 bases). The V gene's germline CDR1 is MDHEN and CDR2 SYDVKM. The CDR3 is 16 residues long. V lost 6 bases, J lost 2 bases, and 17 bases lay in between. The chain's CDR3 is CASRSPGAPAGNTIYF. CDR3 sequence (DNA): TGTGCCAGCAGATCCCCGGGGGCACCCGCTGGAAACACCATATATTTT.

The rearrangement joins TRBV6-1 to TRBJ1-4; unclear D gene. Germline V gene data show CDR1 as MNHNS and CDR2 as SASEGT. Trimming stripped 4 bases from V and 7 bases from J, with 13 bases between. The CDR3 is 14 residues long. CDR3: CASSGILRGEKLFF. Here the CDR3 DNA reads TGTGCCAGCAGTGGGATTCTGCGGGGTGAAAAACTGTTTTTT.

In nucleotides, the CDR3 is TGTGCCAGCAGTATGACTAGCGGGGGACCCTACGAGCAGTACTTC. Protein product: CASSMTSGGPYEQYF. The chain recombines TRBV28 with TRBJ2-7; 12 positions agree with TRBD2. Unmatched junction bases numbered 4, after V lost 5 bases and J lost 2 bases. CDR1 and CDR2 (germline): MDHEN, SYDVKM. This CDR3 spans 15 amino acids.

The chain employs TRBV4-1 and TRBJ1-5, with a possible D match to TRBD1 (6 bases). The CDR3 covers 16 residues. Trimming stripped 0 bases from V and 5 bases from J, with 14 bases between. From germline, CDR1 is MGHRA and CDR2 YSYEKL. The CDR3 DNA reads TGCGCCAGCAGCCAAGATTTTGGGCAGGGGCATCAGCCCCAGCATTTT. Its translation is CASSQDFGQGHQPQHF.

The J gene is TRBJ2-1, the V gene TRBV5-6, with 7 nucleotides matching TRBD2. The CDR3 consists of 15 residues. The germline gives CDR1 SGHDT, CDR2 YYEEEE. V dropped 4 bases and J dropped 6; count of bases not matched to a gene: 10. CDR3 sequence (DNA): TGTGCCAGCAGCGGATGGGGGAGGGCCCCCAATGAGCAGTTCTTC. As protein: CASSGWGRAPNEQFF.

As regards this clone: A much larger clone lies one base from this, so it may be a read error. This chain connects TRBV5-1 to TRBJ2-5; D call uncertain. This CDR3 is built from 12 residues. CDR1 is SGHRS, CDR2 YFSETQ, per germline. V was cut by 1 base and J by 4 bases, with 5 bases left in between. The CDR3 DNA reads TGCGCCAGCAGCTTGCAAGGAGAGACCCAGTACTTC. Its translation: CASSLQGETQYF. The complete variable domain, with remaining parts taken from reference TRBV5-1 and TRBJ2-5, reads KAGVTQTPRYLIKTRGQQVTLSCSPISGHRSVSWYQQTPGQGLQFLFEYFSETQRNKGNFPGRFSGRQFSNSRSEMNVSTLELGDSALYLCASSLQGETQYFGPGTRLLVL.

This chain joins TRBV27 and TRBJ1-5; 9 nucleotides match TRBD1. This CDR3 is built from 15 residues. The germline V gene has CDR1 MNHEY and CDR2 SMNVEV (reference sequence). V lost 6 bases and J lost 6; bases outside the gene matches: 9. CDR3 nucleotides: TGTGCCAGCAGAGCGACACAGGGGGCCGGTCAGCCCCAGCATTTT. Translating it yields CASRATQGAGQPQHF.

The genes are TRBV27 and TRBJ1-2; a weak D match, TRBD1 (6 bases). Trimming stripped 5 bases from V and 4 bases from J, with 20 bases between. The germline V gene has CDR1 MNHEY and CDR2 SMNVEV (reference sequence). This CDR3 region has 16 residues. CDR3 loop: CASSLTRGAGSYGYTF. CDR3 nucleotides: TGTGCCAGCAGTCTGACCCGGGGGGCAGGAAGCTATGGCTACACCTTC.